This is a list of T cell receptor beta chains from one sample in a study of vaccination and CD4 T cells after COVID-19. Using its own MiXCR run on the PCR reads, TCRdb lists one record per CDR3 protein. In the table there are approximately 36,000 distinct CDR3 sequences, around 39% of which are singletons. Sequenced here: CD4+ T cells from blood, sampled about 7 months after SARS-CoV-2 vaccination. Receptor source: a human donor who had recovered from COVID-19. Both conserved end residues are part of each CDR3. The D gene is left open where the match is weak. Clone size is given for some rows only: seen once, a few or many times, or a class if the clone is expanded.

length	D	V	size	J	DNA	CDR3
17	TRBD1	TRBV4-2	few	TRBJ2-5	TGTGCCAGCAGCCAAAAGGGCCCGGGACAGGGGGGAGAGACCCAGTACTTC	CASSQKGPGQGGETQYF
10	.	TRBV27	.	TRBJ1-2	TGTGCCCGACCACCAGATGGCTACACCTTC	CARPPDGYTF
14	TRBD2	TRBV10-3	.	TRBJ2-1	TGTGCCATCAGGGAGACTAGCGGGAGGCGTGAGCAGTTCTTC	CAIRETSGRREQFF
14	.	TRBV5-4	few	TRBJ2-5	TGTGCCAGCAGCTCTAACAGGGCTGGGGAGACCCAGTACTTC	CASSSNRAGETQYF
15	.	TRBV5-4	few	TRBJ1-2	TGTGCCAGCAGCTTGGGGGGTCTTGCTAACTATGGCTACACCTTC	CASSLGGLANYGYTF
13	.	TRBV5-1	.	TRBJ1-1	TGCGCCAGCAGCTTGGGGAGGGAAACTGAAGCTTTCTTT	CASSLGRETEAFF
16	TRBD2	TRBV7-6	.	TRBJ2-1	TGTGCCAGCAGCTTAGCGCTAGCGGGCTCCTACAATGAGCAGTTCTTC	CASSLALAGSYNEQFF
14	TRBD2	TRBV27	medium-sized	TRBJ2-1	TGTGCCAGCAGGGCCGGGACTATCCATAATGAGCAGTTCTTC	CASRAGTIHNEQFF
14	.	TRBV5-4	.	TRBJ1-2	TGTGCCAGCAGCTTGCAGGGCCAAGTCTATGGCTACACCTTC	CASSLQGQVYGYTF
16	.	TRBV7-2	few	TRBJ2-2	TGTGCCAGCAGCTTATTCTTCCCACGCGGGGCCGGGGAGCTGTTTTTT	CASSLFFPRGAGELFF
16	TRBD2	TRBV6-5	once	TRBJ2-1	TGTGCCAGCAGTTACCGGGGGGAGAGCTCCTACAATGAGCAGTTCTTC	CASSYRGESSYNEQFF
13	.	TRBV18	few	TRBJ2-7	TGTGCCAGCTCACGGGACTCCACCTACGAGCAGTACTTC	CASSRDSTYEQYF